One and the same sample provided the 9 T cell receptor beta chains below, sequenced in a study of T cell repertoires in cytomegalovirus infection. A single record per CDR3 protein comes from TCRdb applying MiXCR to the reads. The table has about 97,000 distinct CDR3 sequences, approximately 15% seen once. Source material: PBMCs. The origin of the receptors is a human donor in good health (CMV status not recorded). Some clones in this sample may be carry-over from other donors' samples.

This clonotype was detected ten times or more. The rearrangement uses TRBV4-1 and TRBJ1-2; D is unclear. Trimming removed 4 bases from V and 7 bases from J, with 16 bases in between. The CDR3 is made up of 14 amino acids. Looked up from germline, CDR1 is MGHRA and CDR2 is YSYEKL. In DNA, the CDR3 is TGCGCCAGCAGCCTAGGTTTGGGTCGTCGTGGCTACACCTTC. It encodes CASSLGLGRRGYTF.

Here the CDR3 reads CSARVFGTSRETQYF. The CDR3 DNA is TGCAGTGCTAGAGTCTTCGGGACTAGCCGGGAGACCCAGTACTTC. The V gene is TRBV20-1, the J gene TRBJ2-5, with 9 positions matching TRBD2. The V segment lost 1 base and the J segment 5 bases; nucleotides outside the gene matches: 8. Per germline, CDR1 DFQATT and CDR2 SNEGSKA (reference sequence). The CDR3 length is 15 residues.

Ten or more counts support this clonotype. The chain combines TRBV28 with TRBJ2-7; 7 positions agree with TRBD1. V gave up 6 bases and J gave up 2 bases; unmatched junction bases: 10. The length of the CDR3 is 15 residues. CDR1 is MDHEN and CDR2 is SYDVKM in the germline V gene. DNA of the CDR3: TGTGCCAGCAGATCTTACCCTGGGACAGCCTACGAGCAGTACTTC. Translating gives CASRSYPGTAYEQYF.

The chain employs TRBV6-6 and TRBJ1-5; perhaps TRBD1 as D (5 bases). With 7 bases removed from V and 7 bases from J, the gap between germline ends came to 17 bases. CDR1 is MNHNY, CDR2 SVGAGI, per germline (reference sequence). The CDR3 runs to 14 residues. The chain's CDR3 is CASTPTSGGQPQHF. The CDR3 coding sequence is TGTGCCAGCACCCCCACAAGTGGGGGGCAGCCCCAGCATTTT.

About this clonotype: The junction differs from germline at one of its ends, possibly a read error. This CDR3 reads CASSKLGQGALLRDF. The CDR3 DNA is TGCGCCAGCAGCAAACTCGGACAGGGGGCGCTCCTAAGGGATTTT. V is TRBV5-1 and J is TRBJ2-3; 11 nucleotides agree with TRBD1. The CDR3 covers 15 residues. CDR1 is SGHRS, CDR2 YFSETQ, per germline.

The rearrangement joins TRBV20-1 to TRBJ2-3; 11 positions match TRBD1. This CDR3 spans 15 amino acids. V shed 6 bases, J shed 5 bases, and the junction held 10 bases outside the gene matches. Germline-derived CDR1 and CDR2 are DFQATT and SNEGSKA (reference sequence). The CDR3 coding sequence is TGCAGTGCGGGAGGACAGGGGGCTGAGGTAGATACGCAGTATTTT. This sequence encodes CSAGGQGAEVDTQYF.

The J gene is TRBJ2-1, the V gene TRBV20-1; TRBD1 or TRBD2 may be the D gene (7 bases each). V lost 6 bases and J 8 bases, leaving 23 bases between the germline ends. This CDR3 spans 15 amino acids. The V gene's germline CDR1 is DFQATT and CDR2 SNEGSKA (reference sequence). The CDR3 DNA sequence: TGCAGTGCCCCGCGGGGAGGGGGCGACGCCCATGAGCAGTTCTTC. This codes for CSAPRGGGDAHEQFF.

This clonotype was counted ten times or more. The V gene is TRBV7-9, the J gene TRBJ1-2; 7 bases are a match to TRBD1. The germline V gene encodes CDR1 SEHNR and CDR2 FQNEAQ (reference sequence). V trimming: 4 bases; J trimming: 7 bases; junction bases outside the gene matches: 9. The CDR3 runs 14 residues. The CDR3 sequence is CASSYKQGLGGYTF. CDR3 DNA: TGTGCCAGCAGCTACAAACAGGGGTTGGGTGGCTACACCTTC.

This sequence joins TRBV20-1 and TRBJ1-5, with TRBD1 matching over 10 bases. Trimming at V came to 1 base and at J to 4 bases, leaving 7 bases not matched to a gene. CDR1 and CDR2 from the germline V gene are DFQATT and SNEGSKA (reference sequence). This CDR3 comprises 16 residues. The DNA for the CDR3 is TGCAGTGCTAGAGTTTTAGGACAGGGGGATAATCAGCCCCAGCATTTT. Protein product: CSARVLGQGDNQPQHF.